The 11 T cell receptor beta chains in this list originate from one sample, sequenced in a study of blood T cell repertoires in COVID-19. Assay: immunoSEQ multiplex PCR; the TCRdb copy retains only in-frame clones and omits some. The sample carries just over 350,000 clones, roughly 90% recorded once. The sequencing input was PBMCs or T cells enriched from blood (not recorded which). These receptors all come from a woman aged 30 to 39 who had recovered from COVID-19.

V is TRBV7-2 and J is TRBJ2-5, with D perhaps TRBD2 (6 bases). From germline, CDR1 is SGHTA and CDR2 FQGNSA. V gave up 3 bases and J gave up 5 bases, with 10 bases separating them. There are 13 residues in the CDR3. CDR3 nucleotides: TGTGCCAGCAGCTTGGCGGGGCTTGAGACCCAGTACTTC. As protein: CASSLAGLETQYF. The full variable domain, rest sourced from reference TRBV7-2 and TRBJ2-5, is GAGVSQSPSNKVTEKGKDVELRCDPISGHTALYWYRQSLGQGLEFLIYFQGNSAPDKSGLPSDRFSAERTGGSVSTLTIQRTQQEDSAVYLCASSLAGLETQYFGPGTRLLVL.

This rearrangement joins TRBV15 to TRBJ1-2; weak D call: TRBD1 (5 bases). The CDR3 consists of 14 residues. Germline V gene data show CDR1 as LNHNV and CDR2 as YYDKDF (reference sequence). With 2 bases removed from V and 5 bases from J, the gap between germline ends came to 12 bases. For the CDR3, the DNA is TGTGCCACCAGCAGACAGGGTTACTGGTATGGCTACACCTTC. Its translation is CATSRQGYWYGYTF.

This sequence joins TRBV19 and TRBJ2-3, with a weak D call TRBD2 (7 bases). This CDR3 has 16 amino acids. V was pared by 3 bases and J by 2 bases, with 15 bases between. CDR1 LNHDA and CDR2 SQIVND come from the germline V gene (reference sequence). DNA of the CDR3: TGTGCCAGTAGTATGGGAGGGGGTGTCCTCACAGATACGCAGTATTTT. Its translation: CASSMGGGVLTDTQYF.

The chain is built from TRBV19 and TRBJ1-3; TRBD1 might be the D (6 bases). The CDR3 spans 16 residues. The V end was cut by 5 bases, the J end by 0 bases, with 14 bases between. CDR1 is LNHDA, CDR2 SQIVND, per germline (reference sequence). This chain's CDR3 is CASSYGQPRSGNTIYF. As DNA, the CDR3 is TGTGCCAGTAGTTACGGACAGCCTCGCTCTGGAAACACCATATATTTT.

This clone showed up just once. The chain recombines TRBV28 with TRBJ1-4; 7 bases are shared with TRBD1. The germline V gene encodes CDR1 MDHEN and CDR2 SYDVKM. The junction had 5 bases not matched to a gene; V was cut back by 6 bases and J by 4 bases. There are 14 residues in the CDR3. DNA of the CDR3: TGTGCCAGCAGCAACAGGGGTCTTAATGAAAAACTGTTTTTT. This sequence encodes CASSNRGLNEKLFF.

The chain has TRBV10-3 and TRBJ2-2; 8 bases fit TRBD2. This CDR3 comprises 14 residues. The germline V gene has CDR1 ENHRY and CDR2 SYGVKD. The ends lost 7 bases at V and 4 bases at J; junction bases unmatched: 5. CDR3 residues: CAIKERESTGELFF. CDR3 sequence (DNA): TGTGCCATCAAAGAGCGGGAGTCCACCGGGGAGCTGTTTTTT.

V usage is TRBV19 and J usage is TRBJ1-6; 8 bases are a match to TRBD1. With 7 bases clipped from V and 10 bases from J, the junction kept 9 bases outside the gene matches. CDR3 length equals 14 residues. Germline V gene data show CDR1 as LNHDA and CDR2 as SQIVND (reference sequence). CDR3 protein: CASKTGQDGSPLHF. CDR3 DNA: TGTGCCAGTAAGACGGGACAGGACGGATCACCCCTCCACTTT.

This clone was recorded a few times. The V and J genes are TRBV7-2 and TRBJ1-5, with TRBD1 identical over 8 bases. Germline V gene lookup returns CDR1 SGHTA and CDR2 FQGNSA. V was pared by 3 bases and J by 6 bases, with 7 bases of the junction left unmatched. The CDR3 length is 15 residues. In nucleotides, the CDR3 is TGTGCCAGCAGCTTGCGACAGGGGATTGGTCAGCCCCAGCATTTT. Translation gives CASSLRQGIGQPQHF.

The V gene is TRBV27, the J gene TRBJ2-2, with 9 bases aligning to TRBD2. The CDR3 extends over 16 amino acids. Per the germline V gene, CDR1 is MNHEY and CDR2 is SMNVEV (reference sequence). The V and J ends lost 2 bases and 2 bases, in that order; junction bases with no gene match: 3. The CDR3 region has the DNA TGTGCCAGCAGTTTAGCGCTAGCGGGAAACACCGGGGAGCTGTTTTTT. It codes for CASSLALAGNTGELFF.

The genes are TRBV10-3 and TRBJ2-7; 10 bases fit TRBD1. Losses at the gene ends were 0 bases for V and 5 bases for J; bases not matched to a gene: 7. The CDR3 runs to 16 residues. From germline, CDR1 is ENHRY and CDR2 SYGVKD. The CDR3 DNA is TGTGCCATCAGTGAGTCCCCCGGGACAGGGGACCACGAGCAGTACTTC. Amino acid sequence: CAISESPGTGDHEQYF.

The V call is TRBV28, the J call TRBJ2-4, with 7 nucleotides matching TRBD2. The germline gives CDR1 MDHEN, CDR2 SYDVKM. This CDR3 is built from 15 residues. V shed 5 bases, J shed 1 base, and the junction held 5 bases outside the gene matches. CDR3 coding DNA: TGTGCCAGCAGTCCAGGGCGGGGGGCCAAAAACATTCAGTACTTC. As protein: CASSPGRGAKNIQYF. Full variable domain (outside the CDR3, taken from reference TRBV28 and TRBJ2-4): DVKVTQSSRYLVKRTGEKVFLECVQDMDHENMFWYRQDPGLGLRLIYFSYDVKMKEKGDIPEGYSVSREKKERFSLILESASTNQTSMYLCASSPGRGAKNIQYFGAGTRLSVL.